The next 5 T cell receptor beta chains were all read from a single sample in a study of monozygotic twins with inflammatory bowel disease. Reanalyzing the 5' RACE reads, TCRdb keeps one entry per CDR3 protein, without DNA. The sample table includes 300,000 to 400,000 distinct CDR3 sequences. The sequencing input was blood. The receptors come from a human donor with ulcerative colitis or Crohn's disease, or a healthy co-twin of an affected twin (not recorded which).

The V call is TRBV24-1, the J call TRBJ2-5; TCRdb designates TRBD1, a call that cannot be tested without DNA. Germline V gives CDR1 KGHDR, CDR2 SFDVKD. The CDR3 is 17 residues long. CDR3 in amino acids: CASSELDRGLHGETQYF.

The J gene is TRBJ2-2, the V gene TRBV7-3; TCRdb lists TRBD1, though no DNA is available to test this call. This CDR3 spans 16 amino acids. The germline V gene has CDR1 SGHTA and CDR2 FQGTGA. CDR3 residues: CASSLMAARDTGELFF.

The V gene is TRBV2, the J gene TRBJ2-1; no DNA is available, so the TRBD1 call from TCRdb remains unchecked. Per germline, CDR1 SNHLY and CDR2 FYNNEI. CDR3 length equals 14 residues. This CDR3 reads CASSELGQAGGQFF.

This sequence joins TRBV24-1 and TRBJ2-1; TCRdb proposes TRBD1, but this gene call is untestable without DNA. Germline CDR1 reads KGHDR; CDR2 reads SFDVKD. CDR3 length: 14 residues. The chain's CDR3 is CATSDSSQGVGQFF.

V gene TRBV24-1 combines with J gene TRBJ2-5; absent DNA, TCRdb's TRBD2 call cannot be checked. This CDR3 contains 19 residues. Germline CDR1 KGHDR, CDR2 SFDVKD. The CDR3 sequence: CATSDSTSGGAGLKETQYF.